The rows below give T cell receptor beta chains drawn from one sample of a study of control samples from healthy donors and cancer patients. The repertoire was sequenced with immunoSEQ multiplex PCR; TCRdb's copy has only in-frame clones and lacks some. The data show about 180,000 clones, roughly 94% seen once. The sequenced sample was blood. The receptors were sampled from a woman between 18 and 29 years old in good health. CDR3s include the opening cysteine and the closing phenylalanine or tryptophan. The order of the fields is V gene, J gene, D gene, clone size, CDR3 DNA, CDR3 protein. The D gene is left open where the match is weak. Expanded clones get a size class; other rows say once, few or many, or leave the size out.

V gene: TRBV6-2/TRBV6-3; J gene: TRBJ2-3; D gene: TRBD2; clone size: once; CDR3 DNA: TGTGCCAGCAGCCTCCGGGTAGCGGGGAGCACAGATACGCAGTATTTT; CDR3 protein: CASSLRVAGSTDTQYF
V gene: TRBV5-1; J gene: TRBJ2-3; D gene: NA; clone size: NA; CDR3 DNA: TGCGCCAGCAGCTTTGGACTCTCTACTGCCACAGATACGCAGTATTTT; CDR3 protein: CASSFGLSTATDTQYF
V gene: TRBV6-5; J gene: TRBJ1-4; D gene: NA; clone size: NA; CDR3 DNA: TGTGCCAGCAGTTCTCAGGGACTTAATGAAAAACTGTTTTTT; CDR3 protein: CASSSQGLNEKLFF
V gene: TRBV11-3; J gene: TRBJ2-3; D gene: NA; clone size: NA; CDR3 DNA: TGTGCCAGCAGCTTAGTAGGCGGCACAGATACGCAGTATTTT; CDR3 protein: CASSLVGGTDTQYF
V gene: TRBV7-8; J gene: TRBJ1-1; D gene: NA; clone size: NA; CDR3 DNA: TGTGCCAGCAGCTTAGGAGAGATATACTATAAGGACATGAACACTGAAGCTTTCTTT; CDR3 protein: CASSLGEIYYKDMNTEAFF
V gene: TRBV6-1; J gene: TRBJ2-1; D gene: NA; clone size: NA; CDR3 DNA: TGTGCCAGCAGTGAAAGAGGGGTGCGGACCATGAGATCCTACAATGAGCAGTTCTTC; CDR3 protein: CASSERGVRTMRSYNEQFF
V gene: TRBV19; J gene: TRBJ1-3; D gene: TRBD1; clone size: NA; CDR3 DNA: TGTGCCAGTAGACGTAAACAGGGGACTGGAAACACCATATATTTT; CDR3 protein: CASRRKQGTGNTIYF
V gene: TRBV20-1; J gene: TRBJ2-3; D gene: TRBD2; clone size: NA; CDR3 DNA: TGCAGTGCTAGTTCTGGCGGGGGGGACCCAGATACGCAGTATTTT; CDR3 protein: CSASSGGGDPDTQYF
V gene: TRBV6-5; J gene: TRBJ1-2; D gene: TRBD1; clone size: once; CDR3 DNA: TGTGCCAGCTACGGGACAGAAGGCTACACCTTC; CDR3 protein: CASYGTEGYTF
V gene: TRBV5-1; J gene: TRBJ2-1; D gene: NA; clone size: NA; CDR3 DNA: TGCGCCAGCAGCCCTTCCAGGGTTAATGAGCAGTTCTTC; CDR3 protein: CASSPSRVNEQFF
V gene: TRBV5-6; J gene: TRBJ2-5; D gene: TRBD2; clone size: NA; CDR3 DNA: TGTGCCAGCAGCTTGCAGGGAGGGGTAGAGACCCAGTACTTC; CDR3 protein: CASSLQGGVETQYF
V gene: TRBV10-3; J gene: TRBJ2-7; D gene: NA; clone size: NA; CDR3 DNA: TGTGCCATCAGTGAGCAACTAGGAGTCGAGCAGTACTTC; CDR3 protein: CAISEQLGVEQYF
V gene: TRBV27; J gene: TRBJ2-1; D gene: NA; clone size: NA; CDR3 DNA: TGTGCCAGCAGTTTTGTGTCCCCCTACAATGAGCAGTTCTTC; CDR3 protein: CASSFVSPYNEQFF
V gene: TRBV5-1; J gene: TRBJ1-2; D gene: NA; clone size: once; CDR3 DNA: TGCGCCAGCAGAGAGGGGCCAGGGTATGGCTACACCTTC; CDR3 protein: CASREGPGYGYTF
V gene: TRBV10-3; J gene: TRBJ2-7; D gene: NA; clone size: NA; CDR3 DNA: TGTGCCATCAGAGATTCCATGGGGGAGCAGTACTTC; CDR3 protein: CAIRDSMGEQYF
V gene: TRBV7-9; J gene: TRBJ1-1; D gene: NA; clone size: NA; CDR3 DNA: TGTGCCAGCAGCTTATTGGGAAACACTGAAGCTTTCTTT; CDR3 protein: CASSLLGNTEAFF
V gene: TRBV20-1; J gene: TRBJ2-5; D gene: NA; clone size: NA; CDR3 DNA: TGCAGTGGGCAGTTTCAAGAGACCCAGTACTTC; CDR3 protein: CSGQFQETQYF
V gene: TRBV19; J gene: TRBJ2-1; D gene: TRBD2; clone size: NA; CDR3 DNA: TGTGCCAGTAGTCCGATCCGAGCGGGAGGGACCGGTGAGCAGTTCTTC; CDR3 protein: CASSPIRAGGTGEQFF
V gene: TRBV6-5; J gene: TRBJ1-4; D gene: NA; clone size: NA; CDR3 DNA: TGTGCCAGCAGATCCGGGACGGGGAATGAAAAACTGTTTTTT; CDR3 protein: CASRSGTGNEKLFF
V gene: TRBV5-1; J gene: TRBJ1-4; D gene: NA; clone size: NA; CDR3 DNA: TGCGCCAGCAGCTTCTCGGGCTGGGGGACCTTTGAAAAACTGTTTTTT; CDR3 protein: CASSFSGWGTFEKLFF
V gene: TRBV19; J gene: TRBJ1-2; D gene: TRBD1; clone size: NA; CDR3 DNA: TGTGCCAGTAGTATGGGTGGCAGGGGGCGCAAGGCCGTTGGCTACACCTTC; CDR3 protein: CASSMGGRGRKAVGYTF
V gene: TRBV28; J gene: TRBJ1-1; D gene: NA; clone size: NA; CDR3 DNA: TGTGCCAGCACGAGCGTTCCCACGAACACTGAAGCTTTCTTT; CDR3 protein: CASTSVPTNTEAFF
V gene: TRBV20-1; J gene: TRBJ1-5; D gene: NA; clone size: NA; CDR3 DNA: TGCAGTGCTTATGGTCAGCCCCAGCATTTT; CDR3 protein: CSAYGQPQHF
V gene: TRBV19; J gene: TRBJ1-6; D gene: NA; clone size: NA; CDR3 DNA: TGTGCCAGTAGTATATTAACGGGGAGCTCCTATAATTCACCCCTCCACTTT; CDR3 protein: CASSILTGSSYNSPLHF
V gene: TRBV2; J gene: TRBJ1-4; D gene: TRBD1; clone size: NA; CDR3 DNA: TGTGCCAGCAGTCGACAGGGGGAAGAAAAACTGTTTTTT; CDR3 protein: CASSRQGEEKLFF
V gene: TRBV5-1; J gene: TRBJ1-1; D gene: NA; clone size: NA; CDR3 DNA: TGCGCCAGCAGCGGTATTGGGGACACTGAAGCTTTCTTT; CDR3 protein: CASSGIGDTEAFF
V gene: TRBV4-2; J gene: TRBJ1-5; D gene: NA; clone size: once; CDR3 DNA: TGTGCCAGCAGCCAACGGGACGGCGATCAGCCCCAGCATTTT; CDR3 protein: CASSQRDGDQPQHF
V gene: TRBV6-5; J gene: TRBJ2-2; D gene: NA; clone size: NA; CDR3 DNA: TGTGCCAGCAGTTTCTGGACTCATAACACCGGGGAGCTGTTTTTT; CDR3 protein: CASSFWTHNTGELFF
V gene: TRBV5-1; J gene: TRBJ1-2; D gene: NA; clone size: NA; CDR3 DNA: TGCGCCAGCAGCTTTAAGACAGAAACATTGGTCGACTATGGCTACACCTTC; CDR3 protein: CASSFKTETLVDYGYTF
V gene: TRBV11-2; J gene: TRBJ2-3; D gene: NA; clone size: NA; CDR3 DNA: TGTGCCAGCAGCTTAGGGCAGTCATCGGATACGCAGTATTTT; CDR3 protein: CASSLGQSSDTQYF
V gene: TRBV7-9; J gene: TRBJ2-7; D gene: NA; clone size: NA; CDR3 DNA: TGTGCCAGCAGCTTTTCCGTTGGGCAGGGGATCTACGAGCAGTACTTC; CDR3 protein: CASSFSVGQGIYEQYF
V gene: TRBV28; J gene: TRBJ1-4; D gene: NA; clone size: NA; CDR3 DNA: TGTGCCAGCATGAGGGGTGGAGTAACTAATGAAAAACTGTTTTTT; CDR3 protein: CASMRGGVTNEKLFF